This T cell receptor (beta chain) was profiled in a study of T cells in Graves' hyperthyroidism and ophthalmopathy. Study-wide findings and caveats: Separating ophthalmopathy from stable hyperthyroidism was achieved by a 13 V-J model.

CDR3 size: 15 residues. V shed 3 bases, J shed 4 bases, and the junction held 5 bases outside the gene matches. TCR beta CDR3 regions were amplified from RNA transcripts. During a first-round RT-PCR of the TCR CDR3, the HTBI primer set was used. TCRdb re-called the multiplex PCR reads with MiXCR, one entry per CDR3 protein. The sample yields around 340,000 distinct CDR3 sequences, approximately 22% seen once. This clonotype was counted many times. Its antigen is still unknown. The sequencing input was blood. The gene calls are TRBV12-3 or TRBV12-4 and TRBJ2-1; 8 bases fit TRBD1. The TCR was taken from a woman between 50 and 59 years old with Graves' hyperthyroidism. In nucleotides, the CDR3 is TGTGCCAGCAGTTTGCAGGGGGCGCGATACAATGAGCAGTTCTTC. This codes for CASSLQGARYNEQFF.